A single sample gave rise to the 16 T cell receptor beta chains below, sequenced in a study of T cells in Graves' hyperthyroidism and ophthalmopathy. TCR beta CDR3 sequences were amplified from RNA transcripts. Using the HTBI primer set, a first-round RT-PCR was run on the TCR CDR3. From the multiplex PCR reads, TCRdb called clonotypes with MiXCR, one entry per CDR3 protein. The sample holds roughly 580,000 distinct CDR3 sequences, about 43% seen once. Sequencing input: peripheral blood or thyroid tissue (not recorded which). Source of these receptors: a woman aged 18 to 35 with Graves' hyperthyroidism.

This chain uses TRBV12-3 or TRBV12-4 with TRBJ2-7, with 13 bases aligning to TRBD2. The CDR3 runs 15 residues. Trimming removed 4 bases from V and 7 bases from J; junction bases left unmatched: 7. Written as DNA, the CDR3 is TGTGCCAGCAGTTCACAAGGACTAGCGGGAGATGAGCAGTACTTC. Amino acid sequence: CASSSQGLAGDEQYF.

On this clonotype: This could be a read error, since a much larger clone is one nucleotide away. The V and J genes are TRBV10-3 and TRBJ1-1; D call uncertain. The CDR3 extends over 13 amino acids. Trimming stripped 3 bases from V and 1 base from J, with 6 bases between. CDR1 and CDR2 (germline): ENHRY, SYGVKD. This CDR3 is CAISEGSNTEAFF. CDR3 sequence (DNA): TGTGCCATCAGTGAAGGGTCGAACACTGAAGCTTTCTTT.

This clonotype was seen many times. This chain joins TRBV10-3 and TRBJ1-1; D remains ambiguous. V shed 10 bases and J shed 11 bases, with 23 bases lying between them. This CDR3 is built from 13 residues. Germline assignment: CDR1 ENHRY and CDR2 SYGVKD. CDR3 residues: CASHEPGLPEAFF. The CDR3 DNA is TGTGCCAGCCACGAGCCTGGACTCCCGGAGGCTTTCTTT.

This chain connects TRBV20-1 to TRBJ2-7; TRBD2 matches at 12 bases. J lost 2 bases, V lost 3 bases, and 11 bases had no gene match. The CDR3 is 17 residues long. From germline, CDR1 is DFQATT and CDR2 SNEGSKA (reference sequence). CDR3: CSASGDLAGGETYEQYF. In DNA form, the CDR3 reads TGCAGTGCTAGTGGAGACCTAGCGGGAGGGGAAACCTACGAGCAGTACTTC.

Of note for this clonotype: A read error may be the cause here, since a much bigger clone is one base away. This chain uses TRBV29-1 with TRBJ1-2, with 8 nucleotides matching TRBD1. CDR1 is SQVTM and CDR2 is ANQGSEA in the germline V gene. The CDR3 is 15 residues long. V lost 8 bases to trimming and J lost 4 bases; unmatched junction nucleotides: 15. CDR3 in amino acids: CSLRGAAGGPYGYTF. CDR3 nucleotide sequence: TGCAGCTTGCGGGGTGCGGCAGGGGGCCCCTATGGCTACACCTTC.

Turning to this clonotype: At one end, the junction sequence differs from germline, possibly due to a read error. The chain recombines TRBV10-3 with TRBJ2-7; TRBD1 matches at 7 bases. CDR3 length: 13 residues. Germline lookup yields CDR1 ENHRY and CDR2 SYGVKD. CDR3 amino acids: CASSEGTDYQQYF. In nucleotides, the CDR3 is TGTGCCAGCAGTGAAGGGACAGACTACCAGCAGTACTTC.

This rearrangement joins TRBV2 to TRBJ2-2; D tentatively fits TRBD1 or TRBD2 (5 bases each). CDR1 and CDR2 from the germline V gene are SNHLY and FYNNEI. Trimming stripped 3 bases from V and 8 bases from J, with 19 bases between. This CDR3 contains 16 residues. CDR3 sequence (DNA): TGTGCCAGCAGTGAGGGAGACAGTCATATCGGGGGGGAGCTGTTTTTT. Protein: CASSEGDSHIGGELFF.

The chain combines TRBV6-4 with TRBJ2-2; D is possibly TRBD2 (5 bases). Germline values: CDR1 MRHNA, CDR2 SNTAGT. The V end was cut by 2 bases, the J end by 4 bases, with 14 bases between. This CDR3 region has 16 residues. The CDR3 bases are TGTGCCAGCAGTGACCTCCCGGGAATAAGCACCGGGGAGCTGTTTTTT. This encodes CASSDLPGISTGELFF.

J is TRBJ2-6 and V is TRBV2; TRBD1 aligns across 7 bases. Germline V gene sequence: CDR1 SNHLY, CDR2 FYNNEI. Trimming took 8 bases from V and 11 from J; bases not matched to a gene: 3. The length of the CDR3 is 11 residues. CDR3 sequence: CASLGGYVLTF. The CDR3 nucleotides read TGTGCCAGCTTAGGGGGCTACGTCCTGACTTTC.

The chain couples TRBV12-3 or TRBV12-4 to TRBJ1-5, with unresolved D. V lost 8 bases, J lost 4 bases, and 15 bases lay in between. The length of the CDR3 is 14 residues. CDR3 residues: CASGFRSGNQPQHF. For the CDR3, the DNA is TGTGCCAGCGGCTTCCGGAGCGGGAATCAGCCCCAGCATTTT.

This clonotype was detected many times. The chain joins TRBV2 to TRBJ1-2; D might be TRBD1 (6 bases). Trimming pared 11 bases from V and 4 bases from J, leaving 20 bases between. The CDR3 is 14 residues long. The germline CDR1 and CDR2 sequences are SNHLY and FYNNEI. CDR3 region: CACARNQGSYGYTF. In DNA form, the CDR3 reads TGTGCCTGCGCGCGAAACCAGGGGTCCTATGGCTACACCTTC. Filled out from reference TRBV2 and TRBJ1-2, the complete variable domain reads EPEVTQTPSHQVTQMGQEVILRCVPISNHLYFYWYRQILGQKVEFLVSFYNNEISEKSEIFDDQFSVERPDGSNFTLKIRSTKLEDSAMYFCACARNQGSYGYTFGSGTRLTVV.

The chain couples TRBV11-1 to TRBJ2-5; a possible D gene is TRBD2 (5 bases). Germline V gene sequence: CDR1 SGHAT, CDR2 FQDESV (reference sequence). With 2 bases removed from V and 9 bases from J, the gap between germline ends came to 16 bases. This CDR3 spans 14 amino acids. CDR3 residues: CASSLSIAGKAQYF. The CDR3, as DNA: TGTGCCAGCAGCTTATCAATAGCCGGGAAGGCCCAGTACTTC.

V is TRBV2 and J is TRBJ1-1, with a possible D match to TRBD1 (6 bases). Per germline, CDR1 SNHLY and CDR2 FYNNEI. This CDR3 has 14 amino acids. V was shortened by 6 bases and J by 0 bases, with 11 bases between the two germline ends. In DNA form, the CDR3 reads TGTGCCAGCAGGGAGACAGGTTTGAACACTGAAGCTTTCTTT. This encodes CASRETGLNTEAFF.

Worth noting for this clonotype: At one boundary the junction diverges from the germline segment, which might be a read error. This chain uses TRBV7-7 with TRBJ2-5, with 7 bases identical to TRBD1. Per germline, CDR1 SSHAT and CDR2 FNYEAQ (reference sequence). This CDR3 comprises 14 residues. CDR3 nucleotide sequence: TGTGCTAGCATCCCGTTGGGACAGCAAGAGACCCAGTACTTC. This translates into CASIPLGQQETQYF.

This clonotype was observed a handful of times. This chain uses TRBV7-9 with TRBJ1-1; D might be TRBD1 (5 bases). This CDR3 spans 13 amino acids. Per the germline V gene, CDR1 is SEHNR and CDR2 is FQNEAQ (reference sequence). Trimming took 3 bases from V and 11 from J, leaving 16 bases between them. The CDR3 here is CASSLGPPTGAFF. The CDR3 DNA sequence: TGTGCCAGCAGCTTGGGGCCTCCAACCGGGGCTTTCTTT. The whole variable domain, filled in from reference TRBV7-9 and TRBJ1-1, reads DTGVSQNPRHKITKRGQNVTFRCDPISEHNRLYWYRQTLGQGPEFLTYFQNEAQLEKSRLLSDRFSAERPKGSFSTLEIQRTEQGDSAMYLCASSLGPPTGAFFGQGTRLTVV.

CDR3 bases: TGCGCCAGCAGCCCCGCTGAAACAGCCTTTCCTGGAAACACCATATATTTT. It specifies CASSPAETAFPGNTIYF. This chain joins TRBV5-1 and TRBJ1-3; D not resolved. The germline V gene has CDR1 SGHRS and CDR2 YFSETQ. With 4 bases removed from V and 2 bases from J, the gap between germline ends came to 19 bases. The CDR3 extends over 17 amino acids.